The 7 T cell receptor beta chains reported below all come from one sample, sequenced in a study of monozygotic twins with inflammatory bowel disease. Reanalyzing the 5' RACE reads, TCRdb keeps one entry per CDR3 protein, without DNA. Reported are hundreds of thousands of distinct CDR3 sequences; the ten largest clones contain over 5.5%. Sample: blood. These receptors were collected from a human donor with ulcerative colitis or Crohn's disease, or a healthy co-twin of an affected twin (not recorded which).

The CDR3 reads CASSDPGTRGEQFF. This chain uses TRBV6-1 with TRBJ2-1; TCRdb's D gene call, TRBD2, goes unchecked for lack of DNA. CDR1 MNHNS and CDR2 SASEGT come from the germline V gene. This CDR3 spans 14 amino acids.

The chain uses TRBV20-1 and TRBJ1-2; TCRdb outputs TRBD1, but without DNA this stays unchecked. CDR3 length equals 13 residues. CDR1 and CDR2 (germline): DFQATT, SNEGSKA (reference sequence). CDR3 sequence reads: CSARRTGGIGDTF.

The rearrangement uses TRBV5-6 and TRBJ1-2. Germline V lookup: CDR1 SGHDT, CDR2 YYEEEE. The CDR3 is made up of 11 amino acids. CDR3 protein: CASSPRAGYTF.

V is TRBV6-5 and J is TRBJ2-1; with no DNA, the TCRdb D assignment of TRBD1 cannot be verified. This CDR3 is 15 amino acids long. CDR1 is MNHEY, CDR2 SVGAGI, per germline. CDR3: CASSYKDNPYNEQFF.

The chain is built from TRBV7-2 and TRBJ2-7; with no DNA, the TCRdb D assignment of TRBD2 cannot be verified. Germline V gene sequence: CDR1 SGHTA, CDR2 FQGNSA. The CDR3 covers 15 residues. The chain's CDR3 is CASSPGLAASYEQYF.

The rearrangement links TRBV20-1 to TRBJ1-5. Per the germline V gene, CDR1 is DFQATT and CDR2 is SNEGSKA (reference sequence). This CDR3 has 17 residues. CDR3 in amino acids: CSVGAMGEGTSNQPQHF.

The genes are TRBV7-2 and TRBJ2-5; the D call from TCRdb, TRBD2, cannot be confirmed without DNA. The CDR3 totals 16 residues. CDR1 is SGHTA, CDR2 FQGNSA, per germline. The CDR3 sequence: CASSSLAGPRQETQYF.